Sequencing of this TCR beta chain was carried out in a study of T cells in Graves' hyperthyroidism and ophthalmopathy. Findings of the study overall: From stable hyperthyroidism, ophthalmopathy was separated by a 13 V-J model. Clonotypes that were expanded in thyroid above 0.001 mostly appeared in blood too.

The CDR3 is 13 amino acids. Trimming at V came to 10 bases and at J to 5 bases, leaving 10 bases not matched to a gene. Germline CDR1 is ENHRY and CDR2 is SYGVKD. As regards this clonotype: Its antigen is as yet unknown.

Diagnoses were established using clinical symptoms, serum thyroxine and TRAb, thyroid ultrasound and orbital computed tomography. The PBMCs studied were ones that came from about 10 ml fresh peripheral blood. Amplification of TCR beta CDR3 regions was performed using RNA transcripts as template. The TCR CDR3 first-round RT-PCR relied on the HTBI primer set. A single record per CDR3 protein comes from TCRdb applying MiXCR to the multiplex PCR reads. The sample consists of 350,000 to 400,000 distinct CDR3 sequences, roughly 20% of them appearing once. Source material: blood. The V gene is TRBV10-3, the J gene TRBJ2-7; 8 nucleotides align to TRBD1. The clonotype originates from a young man with Graves' ophthalmopathy. CDR3 in amino acids: CAKGQGEIDEQYF. Here the CDR3 DNA reads TGTGCCAAAGGACAGGGAGAAATAGACGAGCAGTACTTC.